This T cell receptor (beta chain) was documented in a study of OX40 agonist ivuxolimab in advanced cancers. The germline V gene encodes CDR1 SGHRS and CDR2 YFSETQ. V lost 4 bases, J lost 2 bases, and 14 bases lay in between. The CDR3 is 15 amino acids. Profiled with immunoSEQ multiplex PCR; TCRdb holds only in-frame clones, not every one. The data show over 70,000 clones, 70% to 90% seen once. The input for sequencing was CD4+ or CD8+ T cells sorted from blood, taken in a trial of the OX40 agonist ivuxolimab. The sequence was collected from an adult with an advanced solid tumor such as melanoma, head and neck, liver or kidney cancer. The genes are TRBV5-1 and TRBJ2-3; D not certain. For the CDR3, the DNA is TGCGCCAGCAGCACTGATGGGAAAACCACAGATACGCAGTATTTT. This codes for CASSTDGKTTDTQYF.